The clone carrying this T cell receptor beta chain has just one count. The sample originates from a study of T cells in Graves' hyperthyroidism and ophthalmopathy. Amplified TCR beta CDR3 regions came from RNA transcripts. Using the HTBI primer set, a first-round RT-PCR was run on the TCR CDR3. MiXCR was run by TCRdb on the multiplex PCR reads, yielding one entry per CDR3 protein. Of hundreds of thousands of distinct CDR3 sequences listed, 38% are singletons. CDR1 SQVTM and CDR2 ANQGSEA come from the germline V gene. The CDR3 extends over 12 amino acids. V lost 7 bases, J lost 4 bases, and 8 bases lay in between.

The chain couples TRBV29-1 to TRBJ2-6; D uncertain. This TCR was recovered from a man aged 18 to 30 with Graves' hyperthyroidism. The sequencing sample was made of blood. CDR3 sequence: CSAIQGANVLTF. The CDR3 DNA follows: TGCAGCGCGATACAGGGGGCCAACGTCCTGACTTTC.